This T cell receptor beta chain is drawn from a study of Ad26.COV2.S vaccination and SARS-CoV-2 variants. V lost 1 base and J 3 bases, leaving 5 bases between the germline ends. Per the germline V gene, CDR1 is SGHTA and CDR2 is FQGNSA. This CDR3 region has 13 residues. The method was immunoSEQ multiplex PCR; TCRdb's version includes in-frame clones alone and lacks a portion of them. This sample has 400,000 to 450,000 clones; around 91% occur once, and the top ten carry around 4.5%. Stated treatment: some 19 received Ad26.COV2.S at low or high dose, single or two shots; roughly five received placebo; per-sample allocation not given. Sampling was performed 63 days after the first vaccine or placebo injection. With respect to this clone: The same CDR3 is also encoded by other DNA sequences in this sample.

This sequence joins TRBV7-2 and TRBJ2-3; D remains ambiguous. The sequences come from peripheral blood, collected in a trial of Ad26.COV2.S vaccine versus placebo. This receptor was taken from a person aged 18 to 59 who received the Ad26.COV2.S COVID-19 vaccine or a placebo. The CDR3 reads CASSLDRTDTQYF. The CDR3 coding sequence is TGTGCCAGCAGCTTAGACAGAACAGATACGCAGTATTTT.